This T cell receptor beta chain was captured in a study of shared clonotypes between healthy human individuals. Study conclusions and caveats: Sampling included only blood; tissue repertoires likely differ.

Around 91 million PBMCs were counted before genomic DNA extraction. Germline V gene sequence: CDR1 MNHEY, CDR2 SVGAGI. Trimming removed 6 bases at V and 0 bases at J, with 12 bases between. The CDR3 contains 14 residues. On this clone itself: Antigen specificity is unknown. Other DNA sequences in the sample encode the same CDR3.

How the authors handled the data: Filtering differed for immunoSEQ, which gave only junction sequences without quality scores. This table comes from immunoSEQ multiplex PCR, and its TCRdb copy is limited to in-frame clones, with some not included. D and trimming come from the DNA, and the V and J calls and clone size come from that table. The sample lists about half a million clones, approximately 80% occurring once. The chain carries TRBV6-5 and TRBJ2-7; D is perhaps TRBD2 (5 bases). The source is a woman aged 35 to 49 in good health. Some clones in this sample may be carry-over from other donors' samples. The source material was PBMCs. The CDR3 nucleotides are TGTGCCAGCAGACGGACTGGTAGCTCCTACGAGCAGTACTTC. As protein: CASRRTGSSYEQYF.